The clone carrying this TCR beta chain has at least ten counts. Its antigen remains unidentified. There were no patients who had received any treatment before thyroid surgery. This entry belongs to a study of metastatic and nonmetastatic thyroid tumors. Study summary: For malignant and benign thyroid patients, tumor or nodule tissue and blood were the sources whose repertoires were compared. Findings and limits, study-wide: Benign nodules reportedly had significantly lower TCR beta diversity than malignant thyroid tumors in blood and tumor.

As handled by the study authors: It was from CDR3 differences across clinicopathological groups that a distant-metastasis classifier for papillary thyroid cancer was built. TCRdb re-called the PCR reads through MiXCR. The V and J calls and clone size come from TCRdb's table, not from the authors' own analysis. Altogether around 37,000 clones are present, less than 25% being singletons, with the ten largest covering roughly a sixth. CDR3 length equals 13 residues. Germline-derived CDR1 and CDR2 are SGHVS and FNYEAQ. V shed 1 base and J shed 6 bases, with 10 bases lying between them. The chain carries TRBV7-6 and TRBJ2-7; D remains unclear. The sequencing input was blood. This TCR derives from a female donor with papillary thyroid cancer or a benign thyroid nodule (not recorded which). Some clones in this sample may be carry-over from other donors' samples. CDR3 in amino acids: CASSLGLGAEQYF. CDR3 bases: TGTGCCAGCAGCTTAGGGTTGGGTGCCGAGCAGTACTTC. Based on the CDR3 plus reference TRBV7-6 and TRBJ2-7, the full variable domain is GAGVSQSPRYKVTKRGQDVALRCDPISGHVSLYWYRQALGQGPEFLTYFNYEAQQDKSGLPNDRFSAERPEGSISTLTIQRTEQRDSAMYRCASSLGLGAEQYFGPGTRLTVT.